This T cell receptor beta chain was sequenced during a study of blood T cells in healthy people across ages. Study-wide points: The diversity estimates, figures obtained from one million T cells, were considered underestimates.

Each individual donor underwent a draw of 8.5 to 10 milliliters of peripheral blood. Per sample, at least 6 micrograms of total RNA were extracted. Points on this clonotype: Its antigen is currently unknown.

Alongside a J-beta primer mix, a sample-barcoded 5' primer served in a second PCR lasting about 7 to 11 cycles. Every sample gave at least 2.5 million paired-end reads containing CDR3. Using its own MiXCR run on the 5' RACE reads, TCRdb lists one record per CDR3 protein. The top ten hold roughly 7.7% of the sample, which has about 1.5 million distinct CDR3 sequences, 40% to 50% seen once. This TCR came from a woman aged 18-29 years in good health. Material for sequencing was blood.

CDR3 region: CASSQGLGETDTQYF. CDR3 in DNA: TGTGCCAGCAGCCAAGGCCTGGGGGAAACAGATACGCAGTATTTT. V usage is TRBV4-2 and J usage is TRBJ2-3; D possibly matches TRBD1 or TRBD2 (5 bases each). The V and J ends lost 1 base and 3 bases respectively, with 11 bases between them. The CDR3 runs to 15 residues. Germline CDR1 and CDR2: LGHNA and YNFKEQ.